This TCR beta chain was identified in a study of T cells of healthy individuals. V lost 1 base to trimming and J lost 4 bases, with 10 bases between them. The CDR3 has 14 amino acids. TCRdb reanalysed the 5' RACE reads using MiXCR and keeps one entry per CDR3 protein. The table shows 60,000 to 75,000 distinct CDR3 sequences, with roughly 17% occurring only once. This clonotype was seen many times. The clonotype comes from a human donor in good health. The chain employs TRBV12-3 or TRBV12-4 and TRBJ1-1; D unresolved. As DNA, the CDR3 is TGTGCCAGCAGTTTAGTCAGATTTGGCACTGAAGCTTTCTTT. Translation gives CASSLVRFGTEAFF.